This T cell receptor beta chain was profiled in a study of post-analysis software for immune sequencing data. Study results and limitations: Strong co-clustering by F measure was seen for same-batch samples. The study found significantly lower normalized Chao1 diversity in multiple sclerosis patients than in controls. Compared with controls, patients had more of 4 to 6 TRBV segments, including TRBV5-6, TRBV5-1 and TRBV20-1.

Unique molecular identifiers were carried by the TCR beta cDNA libraries. T cells, about 0.85 to 11 million of them, yielded 500,000 or so cDNA molecules. Each CDR3 protein is one row after TCRdb ran MiXCR on the PCR reads. Of almost 700,000 distinct CDR3 sequences in the sample, approximately 59% are singletons; the top ten hold around 11%. In regard to this clonotype: The antigen is not known.

The V gene's germline CDR1 is SGHRS and CDR2 YFSETQ. V was pared by 5 bases and J by 4 bases, with 16 bases between. This CDR3 comprises 15 residues. The origin of this receptor is a girl aged 2 to 10 with multiple sclerosis. This chain links TRBV5-1 with TRBJ2-1; D gene ambiguous. Sample: blood. The DNA for the CDR3 is TGCGCCAGCAGGTCCAGCCCAATGCTGTACAATGAGCAGTTCTTC. As protein: CASRSSPMLYNEQFF. The entire variable domain, with the rest obtained from reference TRBV5-1 and TRBJ2-1, is as follows: KAGVTQTPRYLIKTRGQQVTLSCSPISGHRSVSWYQQTPGQGLQFLFEYFSETQRNKGNFPGRFSGRQFSNSRSEMNVSTLELGDSALYLCASRSSPMLYNEQFFGPGTRLTVL.